A selection of T cell receptor beta chains follows, all from one sample in a study of T cells after yellow fever vaccination. MiXCR, run by TCRdb on the 5' RACE reads, gives a single entry per CDR3 protein. The sample holds under 300,000 distinct CDR3 sequences, around 13% seen once. Sample: CD4+ T cells sorted from PBMCs, taken 45 days after the yellow fever booster vaccination. Receptors originate from a young man who received the YFV17D yellow fever vaccine. The CDR3 runs from the conserved cysteine through the conserved F or W. Each record gives: D gene, clone size, V gene, J gene, CDR3 DNA, CDR3 protein. The D gene is left open where the match is weak. Rows may omit the clone size; those that give it use once, few, many or a size class.

>.|few|TRBV20-1|TRBJ2-5
TGCAGTGCTAGGGGGGTCGGACCTGAGACCCAGTACTTC
CSARGVGPETQYF
>TRBD2|.|TRBV7-2|TRBJ2-2
TGTGCCAGCAGCGGTTCTAGCGGGCACACCGGGGAGCTGTTTTTT
CASSGSSGHTGELFF
>TRBD2|few|TRBV20-1|TRBJ2-5
TGCAGTGCTCGATCGGGACTAGTGGGGGGAGAGACCCAGTACTTC
CSARSGLVGGETQYF
>.|many|TRBV7-2|TRBJ2-3
TGTGCCAGCCGCAGCACAGATACGCAGTATTTT
CASRSTDTQYF
>TRBD2|few|TRBV5-1|TRBJ2-3
TGCGCCAGCAGCTTGGGGTTAGCGGGAGAGTCGGGAGATACGCAGTATTTT
CASSLGLAGESGDTQYF
>.|few|TRBV20-1|TRBJ1-4
TGCAGTGCTATCAGGGTTGGAAAACTGTTTTTT
CSAIRVGKLFF
>.|few|TRBV7-2|TRBJ2-2
TGTGCCAGCAGCTTAGCAGTTACGAACACCGGGGAGCTGTTTTTT
CASSLAVTNTGELFF
>.|.|TRBV27|TRBJ1-1
TGTGCCAGCAGCAGCCGGGGGGGAGGGACTGAAGCTTTCTTT
CASSSRGGGTEAFF
>.|.|TRBV19|TRBJ2-1
TGTGCCAGTATGACGATGATGCCTTCCAATGAGCAGTTCTTC
CASMTMMPSNEQFF
>.|.|TRBV20-1|TRBJ2-1
TGCAGTGCTAGGGGGACCCCGGGCGACAATGAGCAGTTCTTC
CSARGTPGDNEQFF
>.|few|TRBV3-1|TRBJ1-3
TGTGCCAGCAGCCAAGATGGGCTAGGGGGAAACACCATATATTTT
CASSQDGLGGNTIYF
>.|.|TRBV11-3|TRBJ2-1
TGTGCCAGCAGCTTAGAAAGCAAGCGGAATGAGCAGTTCTTC
CASSLESKRNEQFF
>TRBD2|few|TRBV5-1|TRBJ2-1
TGCGCCAGCAGCTTACAGACTAGCGGGAGTGATGAGCAGTTCTTC
CASSLQTSGSDEQFF
>.|.|TRBV20-1|TRBJ2-7
TGCAGTGCCCTCGCGAGTGGGCACTCCTACGAGCAGTACTTC
CSALASGHSYEQYF
>.|few|TRBV29-1|TRBJ1-2
TGCAGCGTTGAACAAGTTTATGGCTACACCTTC
CSVEQVYGYTF
>.|few|TRBV20-1|TRBJ2-1
TGCAGTGCTAGAGCCTCGGCAGGGAGCTCCTACAATGAGCAGTTCTTC
CSARASAGSSYNEQFF
>TRBD2|few|TRBV29-1|TRBJ2-1
TGCAGCGTTCGGACTAGCGGGAGACCCCCGGGCAATGAGCAGTTCTTC
CSVRTSGRPPGNEQFF
>TRBD1|.|TRBV24-1|TRBJ2-3
TGTGCCACCAGACCGGGACAGGGTTCTGGAGATACGCAGTATTTT
CATRPGQGSGDTQYF
>TRBD2|.|TRBV5-1|TRBJ2-3
TGCGCCAGCAGCTTTAGGACTAGCGGGAGATCAGATACGCAGTATTTT
CASSFRTSGRSDTQYF
>.|few|TRBV15|TRBJ2-7
TGTGCCACCAGCAGAGGGTCGGACTATCTCTACGAGCAGTACTTC
CATSRGSDYLYEQYF
>TRBD1|.|TRBV5-4|TRBJ2-1
TGTGCCAGCAGCCCACTCCGGGACAGCAACAATGAGCAGTTCTTC
CASSPLRDSNNEQFF
>.|.|TRBV18|TRBJ1-6
TGTGCCAGCTCACCAGATTCTTCACCCCTCCACTTT
CASSPDSSPLHF
>.|.|TRBV21-1|TRBJ2-7
TGTGCCATTTCTCTGGGGGAGGGAATTTACGAGCAGTACTTC
CAISLGEGIYEQYF
>.|.|TRBV5-4|TRBJ2-2
TGTGCCAGCAGCTCAACTCGATCCCCAACCGGGGAGCTGTTTTTT
CASSSTRSPTGELFF
>TRBD2|few|TRBV2|TRBJ2-3
TGTGCCAGCAGTGGACTAGCAACTACGCAGTATTTT
CASSGLATTQYF
>.|few|TRBV5-6|TRBJ2-5
TGTGCCAGCAGCGAGGGCCCTAGACTGGAGACCCAGTACTTC
CASSEGPRLETQYF
>.|few|TRBV29-1|TRBJ2-4
TGCAGCGTTGGGGACTCACACATTCAGTACTTC
CSVGDSHIQYF
>.|.|TRBV20-1|TRBJ2-1
TGCACCTGGGTAAGGGCCGACAGCAGCTCCTACAATGAGCAGTTCTTC
CTWVRADSSSYNEQFF
>TRBD1|.|TRBV4-1|TRBJ2-1
TGCGCCAGCAGCATAGGAACAGGGGACGGGAAGCAGTTCTTC
CASSIGTGDGKQFF
>.|few|TRBV27|TRBJ2-1
TGTGCCAGCAGTGAGCCGACAGGCCCCAAAAATGAGCAGTTCTTC
CASSEPTGPKNEQFF
>.|.|TRBV24-1|TRBJ2-2
TGTGCCACCCGGACGAGCACCGGGGAGCTGTTTTTT
CATRTSTGELFF
>.|few|TRBV12-3/TRBV12-4|TRBJ2-3
TGTGCCAGCAGTTTGAACAGCGCGGCAGATACGCAGTATTTT
CASSLNSAADTQYF
>.|few|TRBV18|TRBJ2-3
TGTGCCAGCTCACCAGGGACCATAAGCACAGATACGCAGTATTTT
CASSPGTISTDTQYF
>.|few|TRBV29-1|TRBJ2-6
TGCAGCGCCCGGGGCCTTTCTGGGGCCAACGTCCTGACTTTC
CSARGLSGANVLTF
>.|.|TRBV5-4|TRBJ2-5
TGTGCCAGCAGCCCCGACGCCGGACTCACGTACTTC
CASSPDAGLTYF
>.|.|TRBV29-1|TRBJ2-5
TGCAGCGGGAGGGACCCGGGGGAGACCCAGTACTTC
CSGRDPGETQYF
>.|.|TRBV7-9|TRBJ2-7
TGTGCCAGCAGCTCCCCCGCTTACGAGCAGTACTTC
CASSSPAYEQYF
>TRBD2|.|TRBV7-9|TRBJ2-1
TGTGCCAGCAGCCGGGCGGGGGGGCTTTCATACAATGAGCAGTTCTTC
CASSRAGGLSYNEQFF
>.|.|TRBV29-1|TRBJ2-7
TGCAGCGTTGAAGACAGCTACGAGAAGTACTTC
CSVEDSYEKYF
>TRBD1|few|TRBV5-1|TRBJ2-7
TGCGCCAGCAGCTCCGCAAGAAGGGACGGGACAGGGGGCTACGAGCAGTACTTC
CASSSARRDGTGGYEQYF
>.|.|TRBV5-4|TRBJ2-7
TGTGCCAGCAGCGATGACTCGAGGGGCTACGAGCAGTACTTC
CASSDDSRGYEQYF
>TRBD1|.|TRBV18|TRBJ2-3
TGTGCCAGCTCCGACCTCAGGGGGACAGATACGCAGTATTTT
CASSDLRGTDTQYF
>.|many|TRBV6-1|TRBJ2-7
TGTGCCAGCAGTGTGGGCGGCTCCTACGAGCAGTACTTC
CASSVGGSYEQYF
>.|few|TRBV28|TRBJ2-5
TGTGCCAGCAGTCCGCGATGGAGGGGAGAGACCCAGTACTTC
CASSPRWRGETQYF
>TRBD2|few|TRBV25-1|TRBJ2-1
TGTGCCAGCAGTGAATATACCGGGAGGGCCCACAATGAGCAGTTCTTC
CASSEYTGRAHNEQFF
>.|many|TRBV7-9|TRBJ2-7
TGTGCCAGCAGCGCAACATACGAGCAGTACTTC
CASSATYEQYF
>TRBD1|many|TRBV11-2|TRBJ2-2
TGTGCCAGCAGCACAAGGAGGACAGGGGGTTTAGTGGGGAACACCGGGGAGCTGTTTTTT
CASSTRRTGGLVGNTGELFF
>.|.|TRBV6-1|TRBJ2-7
TGTGCCAGCAGGGACACAGGATCCCACTACGAGCAGTACTTC
CASRDTGSHYEQYF
>TRBD1|few|TRBV28|TRBJ2-5
TGTGCCAGCAGTTCACTACAGGGGGCAGAGACCCAGTACTTC
CASSSLQGAETQYF
>TRBD2|few|TRBV10-3|TRBJ2-7
TGTGCCATCAGTGAGACCCCGGGACTAGCGGGAGGAGGTTCTGTCCACGAGCAGTACTTC
CAISETPGLAGGGSVHEQYF
>TRBD2|.|TRBV18|TRBJ2-3
TGTGCCAGCTCACCACCTGCGGGAGGCACAGATACGCAGTATTTT
CASSPPAGGTDTQYF
>.|.|TRBV5-1|TRBJ1-5
TGCGCCAGCAGCTTGGTGGTGGGGGATCAGCCCCAGCATTTT
CASSLVVGDQPQHF
>.|few|TRBV28|TRBJ2-2
TGTGCCAGCAGTCAAACAGACTACACCGGGGAGCTGTTTTTT
CASSQTDYTGELFF